This T cell receptor beta chain was sequenced in a study of blood T cell repertoires in COVID-19. On the study more broadly: Specimens from acute and convalescent COVID-19 originated in the United States, Italy and Spain. The analysed material was cDNA or gDNA that came from T cells, B-cell-depleted T cells, or PBMCs.

Under the authors' procedure: By means of reference gene primer amplification, nucleated cell counts were estimated. Produced via immunoSEQ multiplex PCR; TCRdb's table is partial and in-frame only. Clonal size and the V and J genes are those of that table, whereas D and trimming came from the DNA. The table shows about 90,000 clones, with around 89% occurring only once. Seattle's enrolled individuals joined amid active infection and were then monitored longitudinally. Sequencing was carried out using peripheral blood. The receptor was isolated from a man in his fifties with COVID-19, enrolled during active disease.

For the CDR3, the DNA is TGTGCCAGCAGCCCAGGGGGGTTTGGAAACACCATATATTTT. This encodes CASSPGGFGNTIYF. The J gene is TRBJ1-3, the V gene TRBV9, with TRBD1 matching over 7 bases. Germline assignment: CDR1 SGDLS and CDR2 YYNGEE. V shed 4 bases, J shed 3 bases, and the junction held 4 bases outside the gene matches. The CDR3 contains 14 residues.